Listed below are T cell receptor beta chains from one sample, sequenced in a study of OX40 agonist ivuxolimab in advanced cancers. Clones were read by immunoSEQ multiplex PCR, and TCRdb kept only the in-frame ones, dropping some. Of several thousand clones in the sample, about 95% are singletons; the top ten hold about 10%. Sequencing used CD4+ or CD8+ T cells sorted from blood, obtained in a trial of the OX40 agonist ivuxolimab. These receptors all come from an adult with an advanced solid tumor such as melanoma, head and neck, liver or kidney cancer. CDR3s include the opening cysteine and the closing phenylalanine or tryptophan. The D gene is left open where the match is weak. Size is omitted from some rows. Given values are once, few, many or a class for expanded clones.

CDR3: CASSFQLEQYF
DNA: TGTGCCAGCAGCTTCCAGTTGGAGCAGTACTTC
D: .
V: TRBV6-9
size: .
J: TRBJ2-7

CDR3: CASSPSGEDTQYF
DNA: TGTGCCAGCAGCCCCTCGGGGGAGGATACGCAGTATTTT
D: .
V: TRBV7-3
size: .
J: TRBJ2-3

CDR3: CASSQDLGLAGGQETQYF
DNA: TGTGCCAGCAGCCAAGATCTGGGACTAGCGGGAGGCCAAGAGACCCAGTACTTC
D: TRBD2
V: TRBV4-2
size: .
J: TRBJ2-5

CDR3: CASILVARPNEQYF
DNA: TGCGCCAGCATTCTGGTGGCTAGACCCAACGAGCAGTACTTC
D: .
V: TRBV5-1
size: .
J: TRBJ2-7

CDR3: CASSSGTHEQYF
DNA: TGTGCCAGTTCGAGCGGGACCCACGAGCAGTACTTC
D: TRBD2
V: TRBV7-3
size: .
J: TRBJ2-7

CDR3: CASSRDFKTGELFF
DNA: TGTGCCAGCAGTCGGGACTTCAAGACCGGGGAGCTGTTTTTT
D: .
V: TRBV6-5
size: .
J: TRBJ2-2

CDR3: CASSVAGNYGYTF
DNA: TGTGCCAGCAGCGTAGCGGGGAACTATGGCTACACCTTC
D: .
V: TRBV9
size: .
J: TRBJ1-2

CDR3: CASMQQGGTGELFF
DNA: TGTGCCAGCATGCAACAGGGGGGGACCGGGGAGCTGTTTTTT
D: .
V: TRBV2
size: .
J: TRBJ2-2

CDR3: CASSYSLGTPREQYF
DNA: TGTGCCAGCAGTTACTCACTTGGGACACCCCGCGAGCAGTACTTC
D: .
V: TRBV6-6
size: .
J: TRBJ2-7

CDR3: CASSQVRLARVDEQFF
DNA: TGTGCCAGCAGCCAAGTCCGACTAGCGAGGGTCGATGAGCAGTTCTTC
D: TRBD2
V: TRBV14
size: once
J: TRBJ2-1

CDR3: CASSLGSAGETQYF
DNA: TGTGCCAGCAGCTTAGGGTCAGCGGGAGAGACCCAGTACTTC
D: .
V: TRBV11-2
size: .
J: TRBJ2-5

CDR3: CASRKWDSKYQPQHF
DNA: TGTGCCAGTAGAAAATGGGACAGCAAATATCAGCCCCAGCATTTT
D: TRBD1
V: TRBV19
size: .
J: TRBJ1-5

CDR3: CASSTRPGLEQFF
DNA: TGTGCCAGCAGTACTCGCCCGGGACTAGAGCAGTTCTTC
D: TRBD2
V: TRBV6-5
size: few
J: TRBJ2-1

CDR3: CASSPNQGYTDTQYF
DNA: TGTGCCAGCTCACCAAATCAGGGTTATACAGATACGCAGTATTTT
D: .
V: TRBV18
size: .
J: TRBJ2-3

CDR3: CASSFTQEGNTIYF
DNA: TGTGCCAGCAGTTTTACGCAGGAAGGAAACACCATATATTTT
D: .
V: TRBV28
size: .
J: TRBJ1-3

CDR3: CASSIGPNSNQPQHF
DNA: TGTGCCAGTAGTATTGGTCCAAATAGCAATCAGCCCCAGCATTTT
D: .
V: TRBV19
size: .
J: TRBJ1-5

CDR3: CASSYSGRASEQYF
DNA: TGTGCCAGCAGTTACTCGGGCCGGGCGAGCGAGCAGTACTTC
D: .
V: TRBV6-5
size: .
J: TRBJ2-7

CDR3: CASSPGLIDEQFF
DNA: TGTGCCAGCTCACCTGGGCTAATCGATGAGCAGTTCTTC
D: .
V: TRBV18
size: .
J: TRBJ2-1

CDR3: CATTKRRLQNQETQYF
DNA: TGTGCCACCACCAAGAGACGACTGCAAAACCAAGAGACCCAGTACTTC
D: .
V: TRBV15
size: .
J: TRBJ2-5

CDR3: CASSQVLGETQYF
DNA: TGCGCCAGCAGCCAGGTTCTAGGTGAGACCCAGTACTTC
D: .
V: TRBV4-1
size: .
J: TRBJ2-5

CDR3: CASSFGSSGNTIYF
DNA: TGCGCCAGCAGCTTCGGGAGCTCTGGAAACACCATATATTTT
D: .
V: TRBV5-1
size: .
J: TRBJ1-3

CDR3: CASSLELAGELFF
DNA: TGTGCCAGCAGCTTAGAGCTGGCCGGGGAGCTGTTTTTT
D: .
V: TRBV7-6
size: .
J: TRBJ2-2

CDR3: CASGLGVAAYEQYF
DNA: TGTGCTAGTGGTTTGGGGGTAGCGGCCTACGAGCAGTACTTC
D: .
V: TRBV12-5
size: .
J: TRBJ2-7

CDR3: CASSIEGTGVGTEAFF
DNA: TGTGCCAGTAGTATTGAAGGTACAGGGGTCGGAACTGAAGCTTTCTTT
D: TRBD1
V: TRBV19
size: .
J: TRBJ1-1

CDR3: CASRDRDGLREQYF
DNA: TGTGCCAGCAGGGACAGGGATGGACTTCGAGAGCAGTACTTC
D: TRBD1
V: TRBV6-6
size: few
J: TRBJ2-7

CDR3: CASSLAQDRGELFF
DNA: TGCGCCAGCAGCTTGGCCCAAGATAGAGGGGAGCTGTTTTTT
D: .
V: TRBV5-1
size: .
J: TRBJ2-2

CDR3: CASSLDSGTSYEQYF
DNA: TGCGCCAGCAGCTTGGATAGCGGGACCTCCTACGAGCAGTACTTC
D: TRBD2
V: TRBV5-1
size: .
J: TRBJ2-7

CDR3: CASSLVRGAPYEQYF
DNA: TGCGCCAGCAGCTTGGTTCGGGGGGCCCCTTACGAGCAGTACTTC
D: .
V: TRBV5-1
size: .
J: TRBJ2-7

CDR3: CASITGGRTGELFF
DNA: TGTGCCAGTATTACCGGGGGGCGTACCGGGGAGCTGTTTTTT
D: .
V: TRBV19
size: .
J: TRBJ2-2

CDR3: CASSVGLGGGDGTDTQYF
DNA: TGTGCCAGCAGCGTAGGACTAGGGGGAGGGGATGGCACAGATACGCAGTATTTT
D: .
V: TRBV9
size: .
J: TRBJ2-3

CDR3: CASSIQPDTQYF
DNA: TGTGCCAGTAGTATACAACCAGATACGCAGTATTTT
D: .
V: TRBV19
size: .
J: TRBJ2-3

CDR3: CASGSQAGVSYNEQFF
DNA: TGTGCTAGTGGTTCTCAAGCGGGAGTTTCCTACAATGAGCAGTTCTTC
D: TRBD2
V: TRBV12-5
size: .
J: TRBJ2-1

CDR3: CASSVSSGTVETQYF
DNA: TGCGCCAGCAGCGTGTCTAGCGGCACCGTCGAGACCCAGTACTTC
D: TRBD2
V: TRBV5-1
size: .
J: TRBJ2-5

CDR3: CASSQRGPRNSPLHF
DNA: TGTGCCAGCAGCCAGAGGGGGCCAAGGAATTCACCCCTCCACTTT
D: TRBD1
V: TRBV11-2
size: .
J: TRBJ1-6

CDR3: CASSLGTTPEQFF
DNA: TGCGCCAGCAGCCTCGGGACTACTCCTGAGCAGTTCTTC
D: TRBD2
V: TRBV5-1
size: once
J: TRBJ2-1

CDR3: CAIRRDRQSYGYTF
DNA: TGTGCCATCAGGAGGGACAGGCAAAGCTATGGCTACACCTTC
D: TRBD1
V: TRBV10-3
size: .
J: TRBJ1-2

CDR3: CASRRGTGDYGYTF
DNA: TGTGCCAGCAGAAGAGGTACAGGGGACTATGGCTACACCTTC
D: TRBD1
V: TRBV6-4
size: .
J: TRBJ1-2

CDR3: CASSSPGQSWETQYF
DNA: TGTGCCAGCAGCTCCCCGGGACAATCTTGGGAGACCCAGTACTTC
D: .
V: TRBV28
size: .
J: TRBJ2-5

CDR3: CASSLGTGDTEAFF
DNA: TGTGCCAGCAGCTTAGGAACGGGAGACACTGAAGCTTTCTTT
D: .
V: TRBV7-6
size: .
J: TRBJ1-1

CDR3: CASSLGDFNNEQFF
DNA: TGCGCCAGCAGCTTGGGGGACTTTAACAATGAGCAGTTCTTC
D: .
V: TRBV5-1
size: .
J: TRBJ2-1

CDR3: CASSLGRSSYNEQFF
DNA: TGCGCCAGCAGCTTGGGGCGAAGCTCCTACAATGAGCAGTTCTTC
D: .
V: TRBV5-1
size: .
J: TRBJ2-1

CDR3: CASSGDNTEAFF
DNA: TGTGCCAGCTCGGGAGATAACACTGAAGCTTTCTTT
D: .
V: TRBV28
size: few
J: TRBJ1-1

CDR3: CASSLTYEQYF
DNA: TGTGCCAGCAGCCTCACCTACGAGCAGTACTTC
D: .
V: TRBV7-9
size: .
J: TRBJ2-7

CDR3: CASIKSGTRGEQYF
DNA: TGTGCCAGCATTAAGTCCGGGACGCGAGGCGAGCAGTACTTC
D: .
V: TRBV2
size: .
J: TRBJ2-7

CDR3: CASSSTGGYEQYF
DNA: TGTGCCAGTAGTTCGACAGGGGGCTACGAGCAGTACTTC
D: TRBD1
V: TRBV19
size: .
J: TRBJ2-7

CDR3: CSVFEGGPREQYF
DNA: TGCAGCGTTTTCGAGGGGGGGCCGCGGGAGCAGTACTTC
D: .
V: TRBV29-1
size: .
J: TRBJ2-7

CDR3: CASSPQGALRYEQYF
DNA: TGTGCCAGCAGCCCCCAGGGAGCTCTCAGGTACGAGCAGTACTTC
D: .
V: TRBV5-4
size: few
J: TRBJ2-7

CDR3: CASSSGQGWGYTF
DNA: TGTGCCAGCAGTTCGGGACAGGGTTGGGGCTACACCTTC
D: TRBD1
V: TRBV28
size: .
J: TRBJ1-2

CDR3: CASSRDTSNTGELFF
DNA: TGCGCCAGCAGCCGGGACACTTCGAACACCGGGGAGCTGTTTTTT
D: .
V: TRBV5-1
size: .
J: TRBJ2-2

CDR3: CASSFFTGQETQYF
DNA: TGTGCCAGCAGCTTTTTTACGGGACAAGAGACCCAGTACTTC
D: .
V: TRBV7-2
size: .
J: TRBJ2-5

CDR3: CASSSRRGGNYGYTF
DNA: TGTGCCAGCAGCTCCCGAAGGGGAGGTAACTATGGCTACACCTTC
D: .
V: TRBV7-9
size: .
J: TRBJ1-2

CDR3: CASSRTAPWNTEAFF
DNA: TGTGCCAGCAGTAGGACAGCACCGTGGAACACTGAAGCTTTCTTT
D: .
V: TRBV2
size: once
J: TRBJ1-1

CDR3: CASSLPGANNSPLHF
DNA: TGCGCCAGCAGCCTGCCGGGGGCGAATAATTCACCCCTCCACTTT
D: .
V: TRBV4-1
size: .
J: TRBJ1-6

CDR3: CASTGQGALGYTF
DNA: TGTGCCAGCACCGGTCAGGGGGCGCTTGGCTACACCTTC
D: TRBD1
V: TRBV6-1
size: .
J: TRBJ1-2

CDR3: CATPRYEQYF
DNA: TGTGCCACCCCCCGCTACGAGCAGTACTTC
D: .
V: TRBV19
size: .
J: TRBJ2-7

CDR3: CASKRDFYGFEETQYF
DNA: TGTGCCAGTAAAAGAGATTTCTACGGATTCGAAGAGACCCAGTACTTC
D: .
V: TRBV19
size: .
J: TRBJ2-5

CDR3: CAWRGTERGEKLFF
DNA: TGTGCCTGGAGGGGGACAGAAAGGGGGGAAAAACTGTTTTTT
D: TRBD1
V: TRBV30
size: once
J: TRBJ1-4

CDR3: CASSLGLAGYNEQFF
DNA: TGTGCCAGCAGCTTGGGCCTAGCGGGCTACAATGAGCAGTTCTTC
D: TRBD2
V: TRBV5-6
size: .
J: TRBJ2-1

CDR3: CASRLAGERNEQFF
DNA: TGTGCCAGTAGGTTAGCGGGAGAACGCAATGAGCAGTTCTTC
D: TRBD2
V: TRBV28
size: .
J: TRBJ2-1

CDR3: CASSWYGETQYF
DNA: TGTGCCAGCAGTTGGTACGGGGAGACCCAGTACTTC
D: .
V: TRBV28
size: .
J: TRBJ2-5